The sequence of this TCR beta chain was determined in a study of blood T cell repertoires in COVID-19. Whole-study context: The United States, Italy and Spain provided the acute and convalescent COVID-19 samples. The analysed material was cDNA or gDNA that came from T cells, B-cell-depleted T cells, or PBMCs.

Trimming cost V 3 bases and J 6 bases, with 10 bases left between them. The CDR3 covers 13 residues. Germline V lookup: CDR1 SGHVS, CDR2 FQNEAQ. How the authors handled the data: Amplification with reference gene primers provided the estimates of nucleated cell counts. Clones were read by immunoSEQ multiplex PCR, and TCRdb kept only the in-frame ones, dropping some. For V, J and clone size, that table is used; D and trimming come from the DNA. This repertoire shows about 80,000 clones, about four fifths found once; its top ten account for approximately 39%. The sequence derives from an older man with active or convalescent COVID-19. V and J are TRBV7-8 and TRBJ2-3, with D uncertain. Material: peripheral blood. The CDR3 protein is CASSFNRRDTQYF. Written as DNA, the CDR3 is TGTGCCAGCAGCTTTAACCGCAGGGATACGCAGTATTTT.